One sample yielded the 7 T cell receptor beta chains listed below, sequenced in a study of shared clonotypes between healthy human individuals (TCRdb year 2020). Libraries were made using the immunoSEQ multiplex PCR assay. TCRdb limited this immuneACCESS table to in-frame rearrangements with V and J called. A share of clones is missing; checked studies link under half to unresolved V genes, and the rest is unexplained. This sample has 950,000 to 1,100,000 clones in its table, and 65% to 75% of those were observed once. The top ten constitute 1.5% of the sample. The sequenced sample was memory CD4+ T cells sorted from blood. What this sample's cell subset or site label stands for: CD45RA-negative fraction. The receptors originated from a young man in good health.

The chain couples TRBV5-1 to TRBJ2-5; D is ambiguous. The germline gives CDR1 SGHRS, CDR2 YFSETQ. The CDR3 has 16 amino acids. The V and J ends lost 0 bases and 0 bases respectively, with 12 bases between them. CDR3 nucleotides: TGCGCCAGCAGCTTGGGGCTAACTTATAACCAAGAGACCCAGTACTTC. Translating it yields CASSLGLTYNQETQYF.

The chain carries TRBV9 and TRBJ2-1; D remains ambiguous. The germline V and J ends were trimmed by 4 bases and 6 bases, with 14 bases remaining between them. The V gene's germline CDR1 is SGDLS and CDR2 YYNGEE. The CDR3 is made up of 14 amino acids. CDR3 sequence (DNA): TGTGCCAGCAGCTCAGAGTCCCTTAGCAATGAGCAGTTCTTC. The encoded protein is CASSSESLSNEQFF.

The chain couples TRBV7-9 to TRBJ2-3, with TRBD2 matching 11 bases. The CDR3 is made up of 17 amino acids. V lost 1 base to trimming and J lost 2 bases; unmatched junction nucleotides: 5. The V gene's germline CDR1 is SEHNR and CDR2 FQNEAQ (reference sequence). The CDR3 DNA reads as TGTGCCAGCAGCTTAGGCCTAGCGGGGGGATACACAGATACGCAGTATTTT. It translates to CASSLGLAGGYTDTQYF.

This chain joins TRBV2 and TRBJ1-2; no reliable D call. The CDR3 contains 11 residues. The V end lost 8 bases, the J end lost 1 base, and 5 bases lay between the germline ends. Germline CDR1 reads SNHLY; CDR2 reads FYNNEI. The CDR3 DNA reads TGTGCCAGCCATTATAACTATGGCTACACCTTC. The encoded protein is CASHYNYGYTF.

The chain recombines TRBV12-5 with TRBJ1-5; D is unclear. The CDR3 length is 15 residues. The V end lost 5 bases, the J end lost 3 bases, and 14 bases lay between the germline ends. Germline CDR1 reads LGHNT; CDR2 reads FRNRAP. The CDR3 protein is CASGPGDSFNQPQHF. CDR3 DNA: TGTGCTAGTGGTCCCGGCGATTCGTTCAATCAGCCCCAGCATTTT. Supplemented by reference TRBV12-5 and TRBJ1-5, the full variable domain reads DARVTQTPRHKVTEMGQEVTMRCQPILGHNTVFWYRQTMMQGLELLAYFRNRAPLDDSGMPKDRFSAEMPDATLATLKIQPSEPRDSAVYFCASGPGDSFNQPQHFGDGTRLSIL.

The rearrangement uses TRBV7-2 and TRBJ2-1; 10 nucleotides align to TRBD2. The junction had 6 bases not matched to a gene; V was cut back by 1 base and J by 0 bases. Germline V lookup: CDR1 SGHTA, CDR2 FQGNSA. The length of the CDR3 is 18 residues. The CDR3 protein is CASSLEAGGASSYNEQFF. CDR3 sequence (DNA): TGTGCCAGCAGCTTAGAAGCGGGGGGGGCGTCCTCCTACAATGAGCAGTTCTTC.

In this sample, this clone turned up a few times. The genes are TRBV2 and TRBJ2-3; D is perhaps TRBD2 (5 bases). The CDR3 spans 15 residues. From germline, CDR1 is SNHLY and CDR2 FYNNEI. The V end lost 5 bases, the J end lost 7 bases, and 19 bases lay between the germline ends. The CDR3 sequence: CASSSTRLTSNTQYF. The CDR3, as DNA: TGTGCCAGCAGTTCTACTAGGCTCACATCGAATACGCAGTATTTT.